A selection of T cell receptor beta chains follows, all from one sample in a study of blood T cell repertoires in COVID-19. Sequencing used immunoSEQ multiplex PCR; TCRdb keeps in-frame clones, though not all of them. The table lists 200,000 to 300,000 clones, 85% to 90% of them singletons. Sequencing used peripheral blood. The source is a man of 80 years or more with acute or convalescent COVID-19. Both conserved end residues are part of each CDR3. A D gene is named only where the DNA matches it firmly. Not all rows give a size; the values are once, few, many and, for expanded clones, a class.

d_call j_call clone_size v_call cdr3_length cdr3_aa cdr3_nt
- TRBJ1-5 - TRBV19 18 CASSISRDSRAPNQPQHF TGTGCCAGTAGTATCTCCCGGGATTCTAGGGCTCCCAATCAGCCCCAGCATTTT
- TRBJ1-1 - TRBV19 12 CASSTDSGQAFF TGTGCCAGTAGTACGGACTCCGGGCAAGCTTTCTTT
- TRBJ2-3 - TRBV3-1/TRBV3-2 14 CASSRGLYTDTQYF TGTGCCAGCAGCCGAGGACTTTACACAGATACGCAGTATTTT
TRBD1 TRBJ2-5 - TRBV7-9 16 CASSSHRGIRVETQYF TGTGCCAGCAGCTCGCACAGGGGGATTAGGGTTGAGACCCAGTACTTC
TRBD1 TRBJ1-5 - TRBV19 16 CASSIVGQGSNQPQHF TGTGCCAGTAGTATAGTGGGACAGGGTAGCAATCAGCCCCAGCATTTT
TRBD1 TRBJ1-6 - TRBV19 15 CASRTTGPYNSPLHF TGTGCCAGTAGAACGACAGGGCCATATAATTCACCCCTCCACTTT
TRBD1 TRBJ1-1 - TRBV28 15 CASSFGDNRGPEAFF TGTGCCAGCAGTTTTGGGGATAACAGGGGGCCTGAAGCTTTCTTT
- TRBJ2-1 - TRBV7-9 14 CASSLAGQNNEQFF TGTGCCAGCAGCTTAGCGGGGCAGAACAATGAGCAGTTCTTC
- TRBJ1-6 - TRBV11-2 16 CASSSLPDSRSSPLHF TGTGCCAGCAGCTCATTACCAGACAGCAGATCTTCACCCCTCCACTTT
TRBD2 TRBJ2-7 - TRBV7-2 18 CASSLNHLARESSYEQYF TGTGCCAGCAGCTTAAATCACCTAGCGCGGGAGTCCTCCTACGAGCAGTACTTC
TRBD1 TRBJ1-1 - TRBV7-9 13 CASSLGQGYEAFF TGTGCCAGCAGCCTGGGACAGGGCTATGAAGCTTTCTTT
TRBD1 TRBJ2-6 - TRBV6-2/TRBV6-3 16 CASRPGQGRGANVLTF TGTGCCAGCAGGCCTGGACAGGGTAGGGGGGCCAACGTCCTGACTTTC
- TRBJ1-2 - TRBV6-5 14 CASSYGRQLYGYTF TGTGCCAGCAGTTATGGGCGACAGCTCTATGGCTACACCTTC
TRBD1 TRBJ1-1 once TRBV6-5 14 CASSPPGVRGQAFF TGTGCCAGCAGCCCCCCCGGGGTAAGGGGGCAAGCTTTCTTT
TRBD1 TRBJ1-2 few TRBV19 13 CATSQGIGYGYTF TGTGCCACCTCACAGGGGATCGGCTATGGCTACACCTTC
TRBD1 TRBJ1-5 - TRBV19 15 CASSTNQGAWQPQHF TGTGCCAGTAGTACCAATCAGGGGGCATGGCAGCCCCAGCATTTT
TRBD2 TRBJ2-3 - TRBV11-3 17 CASSLGSLAGVSDTQYF TGTGCCAGCAGCTTAGGGTCTCTAGCGGGAGTCTCAGATACGCAGTATTTT
TRBD1 TRBJ2-7 - TRBV12-3/TRBV12-4 13 CASRPDRGYEQYF TGTGCCAGCAGGCCTGACAGGGGTTACGAGCAGTACTTC
- TRBJ2-2 - TRBV7-6 16 CASSFLSAANTGELFF TGTGCCAGCAGCTTTCTGTCAGCGGCGAACACCGGGGAGCTGTTTTTT
TRBD2 TRBJ2-2 few TRBV7-3 16 CASSLNSGGLTGELFF TGTGCCAGCAGCTTAAATAGCGGGGGACTCACCGGGGAGCTGTTTTTT
- TRBJ2-3 - TRBV3-1/TRBV3-2 15 CASSQAGQSTDTQYF TGTGCCAGCAGCCAAGCGGGACAAAGCACAGATACGCAGTATTTT
- TRBJ2-3 - TRBV11-2 17 CASSLTGGLLAGDTQYF TGTGCCAGCAGCCTCACAGGGGGCTTACTAGCGGGGGATACGCAGTATTTT
- TRBJ2-7 - TRBV4-2 14 CASRRGPGQYEQYF TGTGCCAGCAGGAGAGGCCCGGGTCAGTACGAGCAGTACTTC
- TRBJ2-7 - TRBV7-2 13 CASSWTTRDEQYF TGTGCCAGCAGCTGGACTACCCGCGACGAGCAGTACTTC
TRBD1 TRBJ2-3 - TRBV18 16 CASRRNRQGYTDTQYF TGTGCCAGCCGCCGGAACAGACAGGGATATACAGATACGCAGTATTTT
- TRBJ1-1 - TRBV6-1 10 CASSEFLSFF TGTGCCAGCAGTGAATTCTTGTCTTTCTTT
- TRBJ1-3 - TRBV6-6 13 CASSYDPQGPIYF TGTGCCAGCAGTTATGATCCGCAGGGCCCCATATATTTT
- TRBJ2-5 - TRBV7-3 16 CASSLRGWTAQETQYF TGTGCCAGCAGCTTAAGGGGGTGGACAGCTCAAGAGACCCAGTACTTC
- TRBJ1-2 once TRBV7-9 14 CASSFETGNYGYTF TGTGCCAGCAGCTTCGAAACAGGGAACTATGGCTACACCTTC
- TRBJ1-2 - TRBV18 16 CASSPRQPNTNYGYTF TGTGCCAGCTCACCACGACAGCCAAATACTAACTATGGCTACACCTTC
- TRBJ1-1 - TRBV28 10 CASRDSEVFF TGTGCCAGCAGGGACAGTGAAGTTTTCTTT
- TRBJ1-1 - TRBV3-1/TRBV3-2 14 CASSPRIGSTEAFF TGTGCCAGCAGCCCACGGATTGGGAGCACTGAAGCTTTCTTT
TRBD2 TRBJ2-3 - TRBV7-2 16 CASSPTAGVRTDTQYF TGTGCCAGCAGCCCCACGGCGGGGGTGCGCACAGATACGCAGTATTTT